Listed here are 29 T cell receptor beta chains from one sample, sequenced in a study of T cell repertoires in cytomegalovirus infection. TCRdb fed the reads into MiXCR, producing one record per CDR3 protein. The table has approximately 200,000 distinct CDR3 sequences, approximately 30% seen once. Sequenced material: PBMCs. The source of these receptors is a human donor in good health (CMV status not recorded). Some clones in this sample may be carry-over from other donors' samples.

Remarks on this clonotype: A read error is possible here, since a much larger clone lies one base away. This chain joins TRBV7-8 and TRBJ1-2; D might be TRBD1 (5 bases). The V and J ends lost 3 bases and 4 bases respectively, with 9 bases between them. The CDR3 totals 13 residues. CDR1 is SGHVS, CDR2 FQNEAQ, per germline. CDR3 loop: CASSLTEIYGYTF. The CDR3 bases are TGTGCCAGCAGCTTGACAGAGATCTATGGCTACACCTTC.

This clonotype was picked up a small number of times. The chain has TRBV6-1 and TRBJ2-7; TRBD2 is a possible D gene (6 bases). The CDR3 is 18 amino acids. CDR1 and CDR2 (germline): MNHNS, SASEGT. V was clipped by 3 bases and J by 1 base, with 22 bases between them. Here the CDR3 DNA reads TGTGCCAGCAGTGATGACGCCGGGACTTTAAGGGTTTCCTACGAGCAGTACTTC. This codes for CASSDDAGTLRVSYEQYF.

The chain combines TRBV19 with TRBJ1-1; D call uncertain. From germline, CDR1 is LNHDA and CDR2 SQIVND (reference sequence). The CDR3 has 13 amino acids. V lost 5 bases, J lost 3 bases, and 10 bases lay in between. The CDR3 region is CASSPRAYTEAFF. The DNA of the CDR3 is TGTGCCAGTAGTCCCCGGGCCTACACTGAAGCTTTCTTT.

The chain joins TRBV7-2 to TRBJ1-1; 8 nucleotides line up with TRBD1. Looked up from germline, CDR1 is SGHTA and CDR2 is FQGNSA. This CDR3 is 18 amino acids long. V lost 4 bases, J lost 5 bases, and 18 bases stayed unmatched. The CDR3: CASSYSGTGRSMGTEAFF. Here the CDR3 DNA reads TGTGCCAGCAGCTACTCAGGGACAGGTCGCTCTATGGGGACTGAAGCTTTCTTT. The full variable domain, rest sourced from reference TRBV7-2 and TRBJ1-1, is GAGVSQSPSNKVTEKGKDVELRCDPISGHTALYWYRQSLGQGLEFLIYFQGNSAPDKSGLPSDRFSAERTGGSVSTLTIQRTQQEDSAVYLCASSYSGTGRSMGTEAFFGQGTRLTVV.

This clonotype was counted only a few times. The chain employs TRBV20-1 and TRBJ2-1, with a weak D call TRBD1 (5 bases). From germline, CDR1 is DFQATT and CDR2 SNEGSKA (reference sequence). Trimming shortened V by 6 bases and J by 0 bases, and 9 bases separated the two germline ends. The CDR3 covers 13 residues. The CDR3 region is CSARASSYNEQFF. As DNA, the CDR3 is TGCAGTGCCAGGGCTAGCTCCTACAATGAGCAGTTCTTC.

The gene calls are TRBV20-1 and TRBJ2-7, with 10 bases fitting TRBD2. Germline V gives CDR1 DFQATT, CDR2 SNEGSKA (reference sequence). The CDR3 is 15 amino acids. The V and J ends lost 3 bases and 2 bases, in that order; junction bases with no gene match: 7. CDR3 DNA sequence: TGCAGTGCTAGCCCTAGCGGGGGCCGAACCTACGAGCAGTACTTC. Protein: CSASPSGGRTYEQYF.

The chain employs TRBV12-3 or TRBV12-4 and TRBJ1-2; D not certain. Trimming cost V 4 bases and J 8 bases, with 8 bases left between them. The CDR3 totals 11 residues. CDR3 in amino acids: CASSSLAGYTF. The CDR3 nucleotides read TGTGCCAGCAGTTCCTTGGCGGGCTACACCTTC.

This clonotype was picked up a small number of times. V is TRBV10-2 and J is TRBJ2-7, with 7 bases identical to TRBD1. J gave up 0 bases and V 8 bases, and 4 bases lay outside the gene matches. CDR3 size: 13 residues. Per germline, CDR1 WSHSY and CDR2 SAAADI. The CDR3 coding sequence is TGCGCCAGCGGGACAGTTAGCTCCTACGAGCAGTACTTC. Protein product: CASGTVSSYEQYF.

The genes are TRBV19 and TRBJ1-1; 9 bases match TRBD1. Germline loops: CDR1 LNHDA, CDR2 SQIVND (reference sequence). The CDR3 is 17 residues long. Trimming at V came to 6 bases and at J to 2 bases, leaving 13 bases not matched to a gene. The CDR3 protein is CASRSKRDRVINTEAFF. CDR3 coding DNA: TGTGCCAGTAGATCAAAGAGGGACAGGGTGATAAACACTGAAGCTTTCTTT.

The rearrangement links TRBV29-1 to TRBJ2-5, with no clear D. Trimming removed 4 bases at V and 2 bases at J, with 8 bases between. Germline CDR1 reads SQVTM; CDR2 reads ANQGSEA. The CDR3 spans 12 residues. The CDR3, as DNA: TGCAGCGTTGTTACAGATCAAGAGACCCAGTACTTC. It codes for CSVVTDQETQYF.

This chain connects TRBV6-2 or TRBV6-3 to TRBJ1-6; TRBD1 might be the D (5 bases). The V gene's germline CDR1 is MNHEY and CDR2 SVGEGT. This CDR3 comprises 15 residues. V lost 6 bases and J lost 9, with 18 bases in between. Written as DNA, the CDR3 is TGTGCCAGCAGCCCGGCGGTGGGGCTCGGTTCACCCCTCCACTTT. Translating it yields CASSPAVGLGSPLHF.

Only a few counts were recorded for this clonotype. The rearrangement joins TRBV11-2 to TRBJ2-1, with D unclear. The V and J ends lost 5 bases and 7 bases respectively, with 15 bases between them. CDR3 length: 14 residues. Germline V gene lookup returns CDR1 SGHAT and CDR2 FQNNGV. The CDR3 sequence is CASSLGSLGNEQFF. DNA of the CDR3: TGTGCCAGCAGCCTCGGTAGCTTGGGAAATGAGCAGTTCTTC.

The V call is TRBV12-3 or TRBV12-4, the J call TRBJ1-2; 9 bases are a match to TRBD1. V gave up 9 bases and J gave up 2 bases; unmatched junction bases: 4. The CDR3 consists of 13 residues. The CDR3 reads CASMTGGNYGYTF. The CDR3 nucleotides read TGTGCCAGTATGACAGGGGGGAACTATGGCTACACCTTC.

Points on this clonotype: A junction boundary mismatches the germline segment, possibly from a read error. The rearrangement links TRBV2 to TRBJ2-7; D is possibly TRBD1 (6 bases). Germline CDR1 SNHLY, CDR2 FYNNEI. This CDR3 is built from 13 residues. CDR3 loop: CASSVARGDTLDF. The CDR3 DNA sequence: TGTGCCAGCTCGGTAGCTAGAGGGGACACCCTGGATTTC.

This rearrangement joins TRBV30 to TRBJ1-1; 7 bases match TRBD1. After removal of 4 bases from V and 6 bases from J, the junction contained 5 bases not matched to a gene. The CDR3 loop spans 12 amino acids. Per the germline V gene, CDR1 is GTSNPN and CDR2 is SVGIG (reference sequence). DNA of the CDR3: TGTGCCTGGACCCTTCAGGGGGCTGAAGCTTTCTTT. Translated: CAWTLQGAEAFF.

The chain employs TRBV7-8 and TRBJ2-2; D is unclear. CDR3 length: 15 amino acids. With 2 bases removed from V and 5 bases from J, the gap between germline ends came to 12 bases. From germline, CDR1 is SGHVS and CDR2 FQNEAQ. The CDR3 loop is CASSLTSHSTGELFF. The CDR3 nucleotides are TGTGCCAGCAGCTTAACGAGCCATTCTACCGGGGAGCTGTTTTTT. Filled out from reference TRBV7-8 and TRBJ2-2, the complete variable domain reads GAGVSQSPRYKVAKRGQDVALRCDPISGHVSLFWYQQALGQGPEFLTYFQNEAQLDKSGLPSDRFFAERPEGSVSTLKIQRTQQEDSAVYLCASSLTSHSTGELFFGEGSRLTVL.

Turning to this clonotype: This could be a read error, since a much larger clone is one nucleotide away. The J gene is TRBJ2-5, the V gene TRBV18; D may correspond to TRBD1 or TRBD2 (5 bases each). Germline CDR1 and CDR2: KGHSH and LQKENI. Trimming took off 3 bases at V and 1 base at J, with 15 bases between the two ends. CDR3 length equals 16 residues. CDR3 loop: CASSPSLGTSQETQYF. For the CDR3, the DNA is TGTGCCAGCTCACCGTCCTTGGGGACGTCCCAAGAGACCCAGTACTTC.

V usage is TRBV18 and J usage is TRBJ1-5; TRBD1 matches 8 bases. The length of the CDR3 is 15 residues. The V segment lost 3 bases and the J segment 7 bases; nucleotides outside the gene matches: 8. Germline loops: CDR1 KGHSH, CDR2 LQKENI. The CDR3 spells CASSPQGAFRQPQHF. For the CDR3, the DNA is TGTGCCAGCTCACCGCAGGGGGCGTTTAGACAGCCCCAGCATTTT.

V is TRBV29-1 and J is TRBJ1-1; no reliable D call. The germline gives CDR1 SQVTM, CDR2 ANQGSEA. The CDR3 consists of 14 residues. Trimming took off 7 bases at V and 1 base at J, with 16 bases between the two ends. The CDR3 DNA sequence: TGCAGCGCCAACCCCCCGAAGGAGAACACTGAAGCTTTCTTT. Its translation: CSANPPKENTEAFF.

In this sample, this clonotype turned up a few times. V and J are TRBV29-1 and TRBJ1-2, with no clear D. Germline CDR1 is SQVTM and CDR2 is ANQGSEA. The CDR3 totals 12 residues. V lost 4 bases and J lost 5, with 11 bases in between. CDR3 nucleotides: TGCAGCGTTGGGGAAGGGAAGTATGGCTACACCTTC. As protein: CSVGEGKYGYTF.

This clonotype was seen only once. This chain joins TRBV2 and TRBJ1-4; maybe TRBD1 (5 bases). The V gene's germline CDR1 is SNHLY and CDR2 FYNNEI. The CDR3 has 12 amino acids. V was shortened by 8 bases and J by 11 bases, with 15 bases between the two germline ends. The CDR3 coding sequence is TGTGCCAGCGTGGGCAGGGAGAGGAAACTGTTTTTT. Translation gives CASVGRERKLFF.

This clonotype came up a few times. J is TRBJ1-1 and V is TRBV12-3 or TRBV12-4; D call uncertain. The CDR3 is 13 amino acids. V lost 7 bases and J 3 bases, leaving 12 bases between the germline ends. The CDR3 bases are TGTGCCAGCACCGAGCGGGTGGACACTGAAGCTTTCTTT. Translated: CASTERVDTEAFF.

The table lists this clonotype with a few counts. This chain joins TRBV6-8 and TRBJ1-5; the match to TRBD1 covers 9 bases. With V trimmed by 6 bases and J by 2 bases, 14 bases remained unmatched. The CDR3 is made up of 18 amino acids. Germline loops: CDR1 MNHGY, CDR2 SAAAGT. In nucleotides, the CDR3 is TGTGCCAGCAGCCTGGACGGGACAGGGCGGGGAGGCAATCAGCCCCAGCATTTT. As protein: CASSLDGTGRGGNQPQHF.

This clonotype came up a few times. The chain has TRBV25-1 and TRBJ1-2; 7 bases match TRBD1. Per germline, CDR1 MGHDK and CDR2 SYGVNS. The V gene end was trimmed by 8 bases and the J gene end by 2 bases; junction bases not matched to a gene: 8. The CDR3 spans 14 residues. Here the CDR3 DNA reads TGTGCCAGCTCTACGCCGGGACAGAACTATGGCTACACCTTC. This translates into CASSTPGQNYGYTF.

Here the CDR3 reads CASSEFMGGHNEQFF. The CDR3 nucleotides read TGTGCCAGCAGTGAATTTATGGGAGGACACAATGAGCAGTTCTTC. The gene calls are TRBV6-5 and TRBJ2-1; a possible D gene is TRBD2 (6 bases). The CDR3 totals 15 residues. CDR1 is MNHEY, CDR2 SVGAGI, per germline. With 5 bases removed from V and 5 bases from J, the gap between germline ends came to 16 bases.

The V call is TRBV5-4, the J call TRBJ2-5; no clear D. This CDR3 contains 13 residues. The germline gives CDR1 SGHNT, CDR2 YYREEE (reference sequence). Trimming pared 4 bases from V and 1 base from J, leaving 8 bases between. CDR3 sequence (DNA): TGTGCCAGCAGCGAAGACCGCCAAGAGACCCAGTACTTC. Translated, it gives CASSEDRQETQYF.

This clonotype was picked up a small number of times. The chain couples TRBV14 to TRBJ1-1, with D perhaps TRBD1 (5 bases). CDR3 length: 13 residues. The V end lost 2 bases, the J end lost 6 bases, and 10 bases lay between the germline ends. Germline lookup yields CDR1 SGHDN and CDR2 FVKESK. DNA for the CDR3: TGTGCCAGCAGCCAAATTCAGGGCGCTGAAGCTTTCTTT. This sequence encodes CASSQIQGAEAFF.

This clonotype was recorded a few times. The chain links TRBV24-1 to TRBJ2-1; either TRBD1 or TRBD2 may fit D (5 bases each). V was shortened by 5 bases and J by 0 bases, with 19 bases between the two germline ends. The CDR3 loop spans 18 amino acids. In germline, CDR1 is KGHDR, CDR2 SFDVKD. The CDR3 nucleotides are TGTGCCACCAGTGCCACCGGGGTGGGGACCAGCTCCTACAATGAGCAGTTCTTC. Translated: CATSATGVGTSSYNEQFF.

This clonotype was detected only a few times. The chain uses TRBV7-8 and TRBJ1-2, with D possibly TRBD1 on 6 matching bases. Trimming shortened V by 5 bases and J by 8 bases, and 18 bases separated the two germline ends. Per the germline V gene, CDR1 is SGHVS and CDR2 is FQNEAQ. The CDR3 has 14 amino acids. The CDR3 is CASSVSTGFAGYTF. Written as DNA, the CDR3 is TGTGCCAGCAGCGTCTCGACAGGTTTCGCAGGCTACACCTTC.